This T cell receptor (beta chain) was sequenced in a study of T cell responses to AZD1222 COVID-19 vaccine. Repertoires were generated with immunoSEQ multiplex PCR, while TCRdb's copy carries only in-frame clones and drops some. The repertoire holds tens of thousands of clones, with around nine tenths as singletons. Germline V gives CDR1 SGHRS, CDR2 YFSETQ. The germline V and J ends were trimmed by 0 bases and 7 bases, with 7 bases remaining between them. This CDR3 has 12 residues. As regards this clone: Its antigen remains unidentified.

Study-level points and caveats: Per reports, nearly half of all spike-specific TCRs target regions that are unmutated in variants. Only six or seven AZD1222 recipients tested seropositive at baseline. Samples come after the peak T cell response, not at day 14.

The source was peripheral blood, collected 28 days after the second dose of the MenACWY control vaccine. The TCR sequence derives from an adult who received the MenACWY meningococcal vaccine as a control. The chain uses TRBV5-1 and TRBJ1-1, with a possible D match to TRBD1 (6 bases). CDR3 sequence (DNA): TGCGCCAGCAGCTTGGGACAGGATGAAGCTTTCTTT. This codes for CASSLGQDEAFF.